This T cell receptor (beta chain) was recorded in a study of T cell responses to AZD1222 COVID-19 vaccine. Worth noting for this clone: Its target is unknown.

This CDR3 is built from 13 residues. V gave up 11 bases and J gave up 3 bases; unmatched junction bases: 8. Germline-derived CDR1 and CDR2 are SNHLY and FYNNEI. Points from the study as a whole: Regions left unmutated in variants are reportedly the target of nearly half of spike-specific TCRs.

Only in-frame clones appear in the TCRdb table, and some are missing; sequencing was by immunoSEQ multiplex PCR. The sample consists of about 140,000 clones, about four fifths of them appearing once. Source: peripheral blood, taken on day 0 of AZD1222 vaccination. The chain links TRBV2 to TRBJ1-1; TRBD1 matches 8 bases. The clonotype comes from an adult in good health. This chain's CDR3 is CAVLTGADTEAFF. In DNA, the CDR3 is TGTGCCGTACTGACAGGGGCGGACACTGAAGCTTTCTTT.